Below, 7 T cell receptor beta chains from the same sample are listed, as sequenced in a study of blood T cell repertoires in COVID-19. The table came from immunoSEQ multiplex PCR; TCRdb's copy has only in-frame clones and leaves some out. Here the sample spans about 140,000 clones, 65% to 90% being singletons. Sequencing was performed on peripheral blood. Receptor source: a man aged 55 to 69 with active or convalescent COVID-19.

This sequence joins TRBV7-9 and TRBJ1-4, with no clear D. The CDR3 covers 13 residues. Germline-derived CDR1 and CDR2 are SEHNR and FQNEAQ (reference sequence). Trimming shortened V by 5 bases and J by 8 bases, and 12 bases separated the two germline ends. CDR3 DNA sequence: TGTGCCAGCAGCGCCGACGTCGGGGAAAAACTGTTTTTT. As protein: CASSADVGEKLFF.

The chain joins TRBV6-2 or TRBV6-3 to TRBJ1-2, with D tentatively TRBD1 (6 bases). This CDR3 is 14 amino acids long. The germline gives CDR1 MNHEY, CDR2 SVGEGT. Trimming stripped 2 bases from V and 6 bases from J, with 13 bases between. The CDR3 is CASSYLGQNDGYTF. The CDR3 DNA follows: TGTGCCAGCAGTTACCTTGGACAGAACGATGGCTACACCTTC.

The CDR3 loop reads CASSKNGGDHGYTF. The CDR3 nucleotides read TGTGCCAGCAGCAAAAACGGGGGGGACCATGGCTACACCTTC. V gene TRBV11-3 combines with J gene TRBJ1-2, with D possibly being TRBD1 (5 bases). CDR1 is SGHNT and CDR2 is YENEEA in the germline V gene. The V end was cut by 5 bases, the J end by 6 bases, with 16 bases between. The CDR3 is 14 residues long.

The gene calls are TRBV4-3 and TRBJ2-1, with 8 bases identical to TRBD1. The CDR3 consists of 15 residues. The V gene end was trimmed by 3 bases and the J gene end by 4 bases; junction bases not matched to a gene: 5. Germline V lookup: CDR1 LGHNA, CDR2 YSLEER. CDR3: CASSQEGQGYNEQFF. The CDR3 region has the DNA TGCGCCAGCAGCCAGGAAGGACAGGGATACAATGAGCAGTTCTTC.

CDR3: CASSSTSGGPYEQYF. The CDR3 DNA is TGTGCCAGCAGCTCCACTAGCGGGGGACCCTACGAGCAGTACTTC. V usage is TRBV13 and J usage is TRBJ2-7; 11 bases are shared with TRBD2. V was pared by 4 bases and J by 2 bases, with 4 bases of the junction left unmatched. The germline gives CDR1 PRHDT, CDR2 FYEKMQ (reference sequence). The CDR3 contains 15 residues.

The chain couples TRBV7-2 to TRBJ1-2; no clear D. V was shortened by 5 bases and J by 8 bases, with 18 bases between the two germline ends. Germline CDR1 reads SGHTA; CDR2 reads FQGNSA. The CDR3 has 14 residues. This chain's CDR3 is CASSPRALTVGYTF. The DNA of the CDR3 is TGTGCCAGCAGCCCTCGCGCCTTAACTGTCGGCTACACCTTC.

V is TRBV5-4 and J is TRBJ2-7, with a tentative D call TRBD1 (6 bases). V was cut by 4 bases and J by 1 base, with 15 bases left in between. The CDR3 has 15 residues. Germline V gene sequence: CDR1 SGHNT, CDR2 YYREEE (reference sequence). In DNA, the CDR3 is TGTGCCAGCAGCCCCCCGACAGGCCCTTCCTACGAGCAGTACTTC. Protein: CASSPPTGPSYEQYF.